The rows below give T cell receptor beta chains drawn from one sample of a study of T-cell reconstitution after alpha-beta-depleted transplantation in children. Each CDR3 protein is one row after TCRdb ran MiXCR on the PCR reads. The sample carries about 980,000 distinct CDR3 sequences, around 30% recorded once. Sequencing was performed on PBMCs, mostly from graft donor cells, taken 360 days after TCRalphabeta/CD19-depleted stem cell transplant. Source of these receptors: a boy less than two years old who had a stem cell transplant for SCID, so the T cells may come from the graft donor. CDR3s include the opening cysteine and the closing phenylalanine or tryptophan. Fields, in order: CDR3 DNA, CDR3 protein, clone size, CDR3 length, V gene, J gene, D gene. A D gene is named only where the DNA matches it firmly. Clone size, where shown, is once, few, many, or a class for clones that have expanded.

cdr3_nt: TGTGCCAGCAGCTCCGCGCTTGCGGTCGGTGAAAAACTGTTTTTT
cdr3_aa: CASSSALAVGEKLFF
clone_size: .
cdr3_length: 15
v_call: TRBV6-1
j_call: TRBJ1-4
d_call: .

cdr3_nt: TGTGCCAGCAGAGCGACAGGGGGCCAAAACATTCAGTACTTC
cdr3_aa: CASRATGGQNIQYF
clone_size: .
cdr3_length: 14
v_call: TRBV6-2/TRBV6-3
j_call: TRBJ2-4
d_call: TRBD1

cdr3_nt: TGTGCCAGCAGTTCCCGCTGGGGGGGGGACTCGGGGGAGACCCAGTACTTC
cdr3_aa: CASSSRWGGDSGETQYF
clone_size: .
cdr3_length: 17
v_call: TRBV7-6
j_call: TRBJ2-5
d_call: TRBD2

cdr3_nt: TGTGCCAGCTCACCATGGGGGCTTATGGAGACCCAGTACTTC
cdr3_aa: CASSPWGLMETQYF
clone_size: .
cdr3_length: 14
v_call: TRBV18
j_call: TRBJ2-5
d_call: .

cdr3_nt: TGCGCCAGCAGCCAAGAAGGCCTAGCGGGCGGAGGAGAGCAGTTCTTC
cdr3_aa: CASSQEGLAGGGEQFF
clone_size: few
cdr3_length: 16
v_call: TRBV4-1
j_call: TRBJ2-1
d_call: TRBD2

cdr3_nt: TGTGCCAGCAGTTCGCTCGACTGGGCCAAAAAACTGTTTTTT
cdr3_aa: CASSSLDWAKKLFF
clone_size: .
cdr3_length: 14
v_call: TRBV6-5
j_call: TRBJ1-4
d_call: .

cdr3_nt: TGTGCCAGCAGCCAAGTGCCCCGGATCAGCGGCTACACCTTC
cdr3_aa: CASSQVPRISGYTF
clone_size: few
cdr3_length: 14
v_call: TRBV3-1
j_call: TRBJ1-2
d_call: .

cdr3_nt: TGCGCCAGCAGCCAAGATTCCCGGGACAGATACAATGAGCAGTTCTTC
cdr3_aa: CASSQDSRDRYNEQFF
clone_size: .
cdr3_length: 16
v_call: TRBV4-3
j_call: TRBJ2-1
d_call: TRBD1

cdr3_nt: TGTGCCAGCAGTTACTCCACTAAGCGGGGGGGCCGGCAAGAGACCCAGTACTTC
cdr3_aa: CASSYSTKRGGRQETQYF
clone_size: .
cdr3_length: 18
v_call: TRBV6-2/TRBV6-3
j_call: TRBJ2-5
d_call: TRBD2

cdr3_nt: TGTGCCAGCAGCTTAGCTGGGTCAGGGATGAACACTGAAGCTTTCTTT
cdr3_aa: CASSLAGSGMNTEAFF
clone_size: few
cdr3_length: 16
v_call: TRBV7-6
j_call: TRBJ1-1
d_call: .

cdr3_nt: TGCAGTGCTAGTCCACAGGGTGGGGGCAATCAGCCCCAGCATTTT
cdr3_aa: CSASPQGGGNQPQHF
clone_size: few
cdr3_length: 15
v_call: TRBV20-1
j_call: TRBJ1-5
d_call: .

cdr3_nt: TGCAGTGCTAGCCTAGCGGGGGGGCCCAATACGCAGTATTTT
cdr3_aa: CSASLAGGPNTQYF
clone_size: few
cdr3_length: 14
v_call: TRBV20-1
j_call: TRBJ2-3
d_call: TRBD2

cdr3_nt: TGCGCCAGCAGCCTATCAATCCGGTCCCAACGCTATGGCTACACCTTC
cdr3_aa: CASSLSIRSQRYGYTF
clone_size: .
cdr3_length: 16
v_call: TRBV4-1
j_call: TRBJ1-2
d_call: .

cdr3_nt: TGTGCCAGCAGTTCACAGGGGGCGCATAGAAACATTCAGTACTTC
cdr3_aa: CASSSQGAHRNIQYF
clone_size: few
cdr3_length: 15
v_call: TRBV27
j_call: TRBJ2-4
d_call: TRBD1

cdr3_nt: TGTGCCATCAGTGAAAGATCGGTAGACTCAACCCAGTACTTC
cdr3_aa: CAISERSVDSTQYF
clone_size: many
cdr3_length: 14
v_call: TRBV10-3
j_call: TRBJ2-5
d_call: .

cdr3_nt: TGTGCCAGCAGTTTTGGGCAGCCATCCTACGAGCAGTACTTC
cdr3_aa: CASSFGQPSYEQYF
clone_size: .
cdr3_length: 14
v_call: TRBV12-3/TRBV12-4
j_call: TRBJ2-7
d_call: .

cdr3_nt: TGCGCCAGCAGCCAAGTAACCCGAAGGGGGATCTACGAGCAGTACTTC
cdr3_aa: CASSQVTRRGIYEQYF
clone_size: .
cdr3_length: 16
v_call: TRBV4-1
j_call: TRBJ2-7
d_call: .

cdr3_nt: TGTGCCAGCAGCCCGGGGGTCGGATTTATGGGGGAGACCCAGTACTTC
cdr3_aa: CASSPGVGFMGETQYF
clone_size: few
cdr3_length: 16
v_call: TRBV7-3
j_call: TRBJ2-5
d_call: .

cdr3_nt: TGTGCCAGCAGTTTGGTCAGCGGCCAGAATTACCAAGAGACCCAGTACTTC
cdr3_aa: CASSLVSGQNYQETQYF
clone_size: .
cdr3_length: 17
v_call: TRBV12-3/TRBV12-4
j_call: TRBJ2-5
d_call: .

cdr3_nt: TGTGCCAGCAGCGTAGATTCCCCGTCCGGGGAGCTGTTTTTT
cdr3_aa: CASSVDSPSGELFF
clone_size: few
cdr3_length: 14
v_call: TRBV9
j_call: TRBJ2-2
d_call: .

cdr3_nt: TGTGCCAGCAGCCAAGATTCCACAGGGCCCCACACCGGGGAGCTGTTTTTT
cdr3_aa: CASSQDSTGPHTGELFF
clone_size: .
cdr3_length: 17
v_call: TRBV14
j_call: TRBJ2-2
d_call: .

cdr3_nt: TGTGCCATCAGTGGGTATAGCAATCAGCCCCAGCATTTT
cdr3_aa: CAISGYSNQPQHF
clone_size: .
cdr3_length: 13
v_call: TRBV10-3
j_call: TRBJ1-5
d_call: .

cdr3_nt: TGTGCCAGCAGCTCGCGACAGCTGAACACCGGGGAGCTGTTTTTT
cdr3_aa: CASSSRQLNTGELFF
clone_size: many
cdr3_length: 15
v_call: TRBV11-2
j_call: TRBJ2-2
d_call: .

cdr3_nt: TGTGCCAGCAGCCCAGCCCAAAGGGGGGAGCAGTTCTTC
cdr3_aa: CASSPAQRGEQFF
clone_size: few
cdr3_length: 13
v_call: TRBV14
j_call: TRBJ2-1
d_call: .

cdr3_nt: TGTGCCAGCAGCTTAAGGGGGACCGACACAGATACGCAGTATTTT
cdr3_aa: CASSLRGTDTDTQYF
clone_size: few
cdr3_length: 15
v_call: TRBV7-9
j_call: TRBJ2-3
d_call: .

cdr3_nt: TGTGCCAGCAGTTCCCCGGCCGGGACTAACTTTGTCGTGAAGCAGTTCTTC
cdr3_aa: CASSSPAGTNFVVKQFF
clone_size: .
cdr3_length: 17
v_call: TRBV12-3/TRBV12-4
j_call: TRBJ2-1
d_call: TRBD2

cdr3_nt: TGTGCCATCAGTGAGTCACGGGAGAAGAACACCGGGGAGCTGTTTTTT
cdr3_aa: CAISESREKNTGELFF
clone_size: once
cdr3_length: 16
v_call: TRBV10-3
j_call: TRBJ2-2
d_call: .

cdr3_nt: TGTGCCAGCAGCCCCCCCCAGGGGTACTACGAGCAGTACTTC
cdr3_aa: CASSPPQGYYEQYF
clone_size: .
cdr3_length: 14
v_call: TRBV7-9
j_call: TRBJ2-7
d_call: .

cdr3_nt: TGTGCCAGCAGCCACGGACTAGCGGGGGCCAGCACAGATACGCAGTATTTT
cdr3_aa: CASSHGLAGASTDTQYF
clone_size: few
cdr3_length: 17
v_call: TRBV2
j_call: TRBJ2-3
d_call: TRBD2

cdr3_nt: TGTGCCAGCAGTTTATCGAGGGGGCTAGACCTAGAGGGTTACGAGCAGTACTTC
cdr3_aa: CASSLSRGLDLEGYEQYF
clone_size: few
cdr3_length: 18
v_call: TRBV27
j_call: TRBJ2-7
d_call: TRBD1

cdr3_nt: TGTGCCAGCAGCTTAATGAAGGGCCGTTACTCTGGGGCCAACGTCCTGACTTTC
cdr3_aa: CASSLMKGRYSGANVLTF
clone_size: .
cdr3_length: 18
v_call: TRBV11-1
j_call: TRBJ2-6
d_call: .

cdr3_nt: TGCAGTGCTAGAGTCCCCAGGGGATTCGGGACTGAAGCTTTCTTT
cdr3_aa: CSARVPRGFGTEAFF
clone_size: few
cdr3_length: 15
v_call: TRBV20-1
j_call: TRBJ1-1
d_call: .

cdr3_nt: TGCGCCAGCAGCCAAGGAATTATGGCAGGAACCTACGAGCAGTACTTC
cdr3_aa: CASSQGIMAGTYEQYF
clone_size: few
cdr3_length: 16
v_call: TRBV4-3
j_call: TRBJ2-7
d_call: .

cdr3_nt: TGTGCCAGCAGGGAACAGGGGTACTATGGCTACACCTTC
cdr3_aa: CASREQGYYGYTF
clone_size: .
cdr3_length: 13
v_call: TRBV11-2
j_call: TRBJ1-2
d_call: TRBD1

cdr3_nt: TGCAGTGCTAGAGATCCGGGAGTCCACGAGCAGTACTTC
cdr3_aa: CSARDPGVHEQYF
clone_size: few
cdr3_length: 13
v_call: TRBV20-1
j_call: TRBJ2-7
d_call: .

cdr3_nt: TGTGCCATCACCACCTACGGGGGTACGCAGTATTTT
cdr3_aa: CAITTYGGTQYF
clone_size: many
cdr3_length: 12
v_call: TRBV10-3
j_call: TRBJ2-3
d_call: .

cdr3_nt: TGCAGTGCTAGATCGGGACTAGCGGGACCGGGCGAGACCCAGTACTTC
cdr3_aa: CSARSGLAGPGETQYF
clone_size: .
cdr3_length: 16
v_call: TRBV20-1
j_call: TRBJ2-5
d_call: TRBD2

cdr3_nt: TGCAGTGCTAGTCCAGGGGCGGGATCAGCTGGGGGGAGCAATCAGCCCCAGCATTTT
cdr3_aa: CSASPGAGSAGGSNQPQHF
clone_size: .
cdr3_length: 19
v_call: TRBV20-1
j_call: TRBJ1-5
d_call: .

cdr3_nt: TGCGCCAGCAGCAAGGGGGGGAACAATGAGCAGTTCTTC
cdr3_aa: CASSKGGNNEQFF
clone_size: few
cdr3_length: 13
v_call: TRBV5-1
j_call: TRBJ2-1
d_call: .

cdr3_nt: TGTGCCAGCAGCTTATCGCAGCACAATGAGCAGTTCTTC
cdr3_aa: CASSLSQHNEQFF
clone_size: .
cdr3_length: 13
v_call: TRBV7-9
j_call: TRBJ2-1
d_call: .

cdr3_nt: TGCGCCAGCAGCCAAGGCGGGTCGGGGGGAGGCTACACCTTC
cdr3_aa: CASSQGGSGGGYTF
clone_size: few
cdr3_length: 14
v_call: TRBV4-1
j_call: TRBJ1-2
d_call: .

cdr3_nt: TGTGCCAGCAGTGCCAGAAGTGTTACCACAGATACGCAGTATTTT
cdr3_aa: CASSARSVTTDTQYF
clone_size: .
cdr3_length: 15
v_call: TRBV2
j_call: TRBJ2-3
d_call: .

cdr3_nt: TGTGCCACCAGGCTTGGGGGCGCAGATACGCAGTATTTT
cdr3_aa: CATRLGGADTQYF
clone_size: .
cdr3_length: 13
v_call: TRBV15
j_call: TRBJ2-3
d_call: .

cdr3_nt: TGTGCCAGCAGCTTAATTCGCGGGGGGCCGGGATACACAGATACGCAGTATTTT
cdr3_aa: CASSLIRGGPGYTDTQYF
clone_size: few
cdr3_length: 18
v_call: TRBV11-1
j_call: TRBJ2-3
d_call: TRBD2

cdr3_nt: TGCGCCAGCAGCTTCTCAGGGGTCAATGAGCAGTTCTTC
cdr3_aa: CASSFSGVNEQFF
clone_size: .
cdr3_length: 13
v_call: TRBV5-1
j_call: TRBJ2-1
d_call: .

cdr3_nt: TGTGCCAGCAGTTTCGGGACAGGGTTTACCACCTATAATTCACCCCTCCACTTT
cdr3_aa: CASSFGTGFTTYNSPLHF
clone_size: once
cdr3_length: 18
v_call: TRBV12-3/TRBV12-4
j_call: TRBJ1-6
d_call: TRBD1

cdr3_nt: TGTGCCACCAGGAAACAGGGGCAAGGGGAGACCCAGTACTTC
cdr3_aa: CATRKQGQGETQYF
clone_size: few
cdr3_length: 14
v_call: TRBV24-1
j_call: TRBJ2-5
d_call: TRBD1

cdr3_nt: TGTGCCAGCAGCTTAAAACAGGGGGCATCATCAGGGGCCAACGTCCTGACTTTC
cdr3_aa: CASSLKQGASSGANVLTF
clone_size: .
cdr3_length: 18
v_call: TRBV12-3/TRBV12-4
j_call: TRBJ2-6
d_call: TRBD1